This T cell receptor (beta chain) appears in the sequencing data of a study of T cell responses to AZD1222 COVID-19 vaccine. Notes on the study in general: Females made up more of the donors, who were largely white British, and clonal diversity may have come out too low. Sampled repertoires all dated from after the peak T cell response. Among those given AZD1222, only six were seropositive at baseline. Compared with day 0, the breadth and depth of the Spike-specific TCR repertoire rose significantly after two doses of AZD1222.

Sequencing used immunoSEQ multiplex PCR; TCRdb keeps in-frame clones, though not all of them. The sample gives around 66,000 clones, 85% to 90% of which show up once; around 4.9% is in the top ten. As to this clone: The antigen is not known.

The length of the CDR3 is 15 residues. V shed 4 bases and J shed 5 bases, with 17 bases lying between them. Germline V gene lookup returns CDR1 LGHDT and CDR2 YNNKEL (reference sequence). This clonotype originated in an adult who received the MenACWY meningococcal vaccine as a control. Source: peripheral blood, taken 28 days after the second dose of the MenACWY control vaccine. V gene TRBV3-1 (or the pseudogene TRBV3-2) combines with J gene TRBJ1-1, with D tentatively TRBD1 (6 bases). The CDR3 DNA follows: TGTGCCAGCAGCCCTAACAGGGCCCGGTGGACTGAAGCTTTCTTT. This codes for CASSPNRARWTEAFF.